This TCR beta chain was captured in a study of Ad26.COV2.S vaccination and SARS-CoV-2 variants. Study details: Ad26.COV2.S was injected intramuscularly once or twice, 56 days apart.

Overall study findings and caveats: Vaccinees showed greater spike-specific TCR breadth than placebo recipients.

The germline V gene encodes CDR1 LGHDT and CDR2 YNNKEL (reference sequence). V lost 1 base and J lost 5, with 8 bases in between. The CDR3 spans 13 residues. Treatment meaning: approximately 18 received Ad26.COV2.S at low or high dose, single or two shots; 5 received placebo; per-sample allocation not given. Sampling occurred on day 63 after the first vaccine or placebo injection. For this clone: No antigen is known for it.

TCRdb keeps only in-frame clones here, not all; method: immunoSEQ multiplex PCR. This sample yields 510,000 or so clones, of which around 88% are seen a single time; roughly 12% belongs to the top ten. The sequenced sample was peripheral blood, obtained in a trial of Ad26.COV2.S vaccine versus placebo. The chain has TRBV3-1 (or the pseudogene TRBV3-2) and TRBJ2-5, with D perhaps TRBD1 or TRBD2 (5 bases each). The receptor comes from a person between 18 and 65 years old who received the Ad26.COV2.S COVID-19 vaccine or a placebo. This CDR3 reads CASSQGGGETQYF. The CDR3 nucleotides are TGTGCCAGCAGCCAAGGGGGCGGGGAGACCCAGTACTTC.